This TCR beta chain was captured in a study of spatial heterogeneity in lung cancer. Study background: The study sequenced follow-up PBMC samples when they were available, at a median of approximately 2 years after resection. Alpha-chain detections were consistently fewer than beta-chain detections among the sequences.

The V end was cut by 6 bases, the J end by 6 bases, with 15 bases between. Germline lookup yields CDR1 MGHRA and CDR2 YSYEKL. This CDR3 contains 15 residues. On this clonotype: No conserved phenylalanine or tryptophan ends this CDR3, so it is likely a read error.

Unique molecular identifiers, one per molecule, were present on every TCR cDNA molecule. TCRdb re-called the 5' RACE reads with MiXCR, one entry per CDR3 protein. Counted here are about 120,000 distinct CDR3 sequences, less than 15% occurring once; the ten biggest clones make up around a sixth. Time point here: blood at routine non-recurrence follow-up after resection. The authors sequenced whole RNA from tumor, nontumor lung or frozen PBMC without sorting. The rearrangement uses TRBV4-1 and TRBJ1-6; TRBD1 might be the D (6 bases). Sequences were derived from PBMCs, sampled at follow-up. The sequence came from a male donor with early-stage non-small cell lung cancer. CDR3 nucleotides: TGCGCCAGCAGACCAAGGGGGGTGGGTAATTCACCCCTCCACCTT. Translating it yields CASRPRGVGNSPLHL.